These T cell receptor beta chains were read from a single sample in a study of regulatory T cells. This table comes from immunoSEQ multiplex PCR, and its TCRdb copy is limited to in-frame clones, with some not included. The data show 20,000 or so clones, more than 85% seen once. What was sequenced was CD8+ T cells sorted from blood. Receptor source: a child aged 2-15 years with CD3G deficiency. CDR3s include the opening cysteine and the closing phenylalanine or tryptophan. A D gene is named only where the DNA matches it firmly. Size is omitted from some rows. Given values are once, few, many or a class for expanded clones.

size	D	V	J	CDR3	DNA
.	.	TRBV28	TRBJ2-1	CASSLGNEQFF	TGTGCCAGCAGTTTGGGCAATGAGCAGTTCTTC
few	.	TRBV28	TRBJ2-4	CASSHNPGQGGNIQYF	TGTGCCAGCAGCCACAACCCAGGTCAGGGAGGAAACATTCAGTACTTC
.	.	TRBV5-4	TRBJ2-7	CASSLEGGTLKYYEQYF	TGTGCCAGCAGCTTGGAAGGCGGGACTTTGAAGTACTACGAGCAGTACTTC
.	TRBD2	TRBV4-1	TRBJ2-3	CASSQAGGLAGGGRSTDTQYF	TGCGCCAGCAGCCAAGCAGGGGGACTAGCGGGAGGGGGGAGAAGCACAGATACGCAGTATTTT
few	.	TRBV5-1	TRBJ2-3	CASSLDTVVGTDTQYF	TGCGCCAGCAGCTTGGATACCGTGGTGGGCACAGATACGCAGTATTTT
.	.	TRBV28	TRBJ2-7	CATSSEHPYEQYF	TGTGCCACCTCAAGCGAACACCCCTACGAGCAGTACTTC
few	TRBD2	TRBV28	TRBJ2-3	CASTSSGRASTDTQYF	TGTGCCAGCACTTCTAGCGGGAGAGCCAGCACAGATACGCAGTATTTT
.	.	TRBV28	TRBJ2-1	CASSWDSSSYNEQFF	TGTGCCAGCAGTTGGGACTCGAGCTCCTACAATGAGCAGTTCTTC
.	TRBD1	TRBV19	TRBJ1-1	CASSSRTGRLTEAFF	TGTGCCAGTAGTTCTCGGACAGGGAGGCTCACTGAAGCTTTCTTT
once	.	TRBV28	TRBJ2-3	CASSFGGISTDTQYF	TGTGCCAGCAGTTTTGGTGGGATTAGCACAGATACGCAGTATTTT
.	.	TRBV6-1	TRBJ2-7	CASSLTSGLSYEQYF	TGTGCCAGCAGCCTAACATCGGGGCTCTCCTACGAGCAGTACTTC
.	.	TRBV6-6	TRBJ1-2	CASSYVAQNYGYTF	TGTGCCAGCAGTTACGTCGCCCAGAACTATGGCTACACCTTC
.	TRBD2	TRBV9	TRBJ2-3	CASSASGRAVDTQYF	TGTGCCAGCAGCGCTAGCGGGAGGGCCGTAGATACGCAGTATTTT
.	TRBD2	TRBV7-8	TRBJ2-5	CASSHVTGGEETQYF	TGTGCCAGCAGCCATGTCACGGGAGGAGAGGAGACCCAGTACTTC
.	TRBD1	TRBV7-6	TRBJ2-7	CASSKMQGAEQYF	TGTGCCAGCAGCAAAATGCAGGGGGCCGAGCAGTACTTC
.	.	TRBV28	TRBJ2-7	CATTAGISYEQYF	TGTGCCACCACAGCGGGTATCTCCTACGAGCAGTACTTC
.	.	TRBV19	TRBJ1-1	CASSTDANTEAFF	TGTGCCAGTAGCACAGACGCGAACACTGAAGCTTTCTTT
.	TRBD2	TRBV6-1	TRBJ2-7	CASSEVGTSGSYEQYF	TGTGCCAGCAGTGAAGTCGGGACTAGCGGTTCCTACGAGCAGTACTTC
.	.	TRBV28	TRBJ2-3	CASSSLGTLTDTQYF	TGTGCCAGCAGTTCATTGGGGACTCTCACAGATACGCAGTATTTT
once	TRBD2	TRBV6-1	TRBJ2-3	CASSDPIAGGTDTQYF	TGTGCCAGCAGTGACCCAATAGCGGGAGGCACAGATACGCAGTATTTT
.	TRBD2	TRBV27	TRBJ2-1	CASSLGTSGSEQFF	TGTGCCAGCAGTTTAGGGACTAGCGGTAGTGAGCAGTTCTTC
.	.	TRBV5-1	TRBJ2-7	CASSLGISRFDEQYF	TGCGCCAGCAGCTTGGGCATTAGCAGGTTTGACGAGCAGTACTTC
large	.	TRBV6-1	TRBJ2-7	CASSGLGEQYF	TGTGCCAGCAGCGGCCTGGGCGAGCAGTACTTC
.	.	TRBV6-1	TRBJ2-7	CASSPGHTYEQYF	TGTGCCAGCAGTCCCGGACATACCTACGAGCAGTACTTC
.	TRBD2	TRBV28	TRBJ2-7	CASGTSGTYEQYF	TGTGCCAGCGGGACTAGCGGGACCTACGAGCAGTACTTC
.	.	TRBV19	TRBJ2-1	CASSWTTAHEQFF	TGTGCCAGTAGTTGGACTACCGCCCATGAGCAGTTCTTC
.	.	TRBV28	TRBJ2-7	CASSLQGTKAEQYF	TGTGCCAGCAGTTTACAGGGGACCAAGGCCGAGCAGTACTTC
.	TRBD1	TRBV9	TRBJ2-7	CASSAGQGSLHEQYF	TGTGCCAGCAGCGCGGGACAGGGTTCTTTGCACGAGCAGTACTTC
.	TRBD2	TRBV28	TRBJ2-7	CASSSPLGGSVGEQYF	TGTGCCAGCAGCTCCCCGCTTGGCGGGAGCGTTGGCGAGCAGTACTTC
.	.	TRBV28	TRBJ2-7	CASSSLGGYEQYF	TGTGCCAGCAGTTCACTAGGGGGCTACGAGCAGTACTTC
.	TRBD2	TRBV7-8	TRBJ2-5	CASSLDSAGGQETQYF	TGTGCCAGCAGCTTAGATTCCGCGGGAGGTCAAGAGACCCAGTACTTC
.	TRBD1	TRBV6-1	TRBJ2-7	CASSEGYGGQGAGEQYF	TGTGCCAGCAGTGAAGGATATGGCGGGCAGGGGGCAGGCGAGCAGTACTTC
.	TRBD1	TRBV5-1	TRBJ2-6	CASRGQDNSGANVLTF	TGCGCCAGCAGGGGACAGGATAACTCTGGGGCCAACGTCCTGACTTTC
.	.	TRBV28	TRBJ1-5	CASQPGAYSNQPQHF	TGTGCCAGCCAGCCGGGGGCGTATAGCAATCAGCCCCAGCATTTT
.	.	TRBV28	TRBJ2-7	CASSQWGGDEQYF	TGTGCCAGCAGCCAGTGGGGCGGCGACGAGCAGTACTTC
.	.	TRBV28	TRBJ2-1	CASSLRGREQFF	TGTGCCAGCAGTTTAAGAGGGCGTGAGCAGTTCTTC
.	TRBD2	TRBV28	TRBJ2-3	CASSPYSGRGTDTQYF	TGTGCCAGCAGTCCCTATAGCGGGAGAGGCACAGATACGCAGTATTTT
.	.	TRBV7-8	TRBJ2-3	CASSLEGAGYYGTQYF	TGTGCCAGCAGCTTAGAGGGCGCGGGTTACTACGGGACGCAGTATTTT